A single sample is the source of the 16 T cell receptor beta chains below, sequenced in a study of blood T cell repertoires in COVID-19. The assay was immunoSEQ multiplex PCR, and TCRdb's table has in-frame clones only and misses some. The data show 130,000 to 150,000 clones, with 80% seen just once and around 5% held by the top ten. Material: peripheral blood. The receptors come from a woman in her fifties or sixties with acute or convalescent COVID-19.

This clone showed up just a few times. The DNA of the CDR3 is TGTGCCAGCAGCCAAATGAGCGGGGGGACCACAGATACGCAGTATTTT. This codes for CASSQMSGGTTDTQYF. The chain recombines TRBV4-2 with TRBJ2-3, with TRBD2 identical over 9 bases. V lost 2 bases, J lost 2 bases, and 5 bases stayed unmatched. CDR1 LGHNA and CDR2 YNFKEQ come from the germline V gene. This CDR3 spans 16 amino acids.

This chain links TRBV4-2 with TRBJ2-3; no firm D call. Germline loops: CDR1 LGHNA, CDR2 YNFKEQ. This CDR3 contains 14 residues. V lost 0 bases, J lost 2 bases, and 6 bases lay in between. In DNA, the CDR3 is TGTGCCAGCAGCCAAGATCTTGTCACAGATACGCAGTATTTT. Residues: CASSQDLVTDTQYF.

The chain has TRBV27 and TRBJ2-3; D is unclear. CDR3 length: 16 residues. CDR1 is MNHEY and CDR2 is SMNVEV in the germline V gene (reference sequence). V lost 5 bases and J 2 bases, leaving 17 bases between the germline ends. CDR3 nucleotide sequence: TGTGCCAGCAGTGCAACCCTTTTCGGAGTCACAGATACGCAGTATTTT. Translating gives CASSATLFGVTDTQYF.

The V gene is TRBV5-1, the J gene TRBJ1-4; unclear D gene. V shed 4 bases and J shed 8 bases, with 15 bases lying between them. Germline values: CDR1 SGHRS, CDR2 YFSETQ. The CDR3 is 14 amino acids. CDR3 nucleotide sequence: TGCGCCAGCAGCCCTACAAACTATCGAGAAAAACTGTTTTTT. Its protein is CASSPTNYREKLFF.

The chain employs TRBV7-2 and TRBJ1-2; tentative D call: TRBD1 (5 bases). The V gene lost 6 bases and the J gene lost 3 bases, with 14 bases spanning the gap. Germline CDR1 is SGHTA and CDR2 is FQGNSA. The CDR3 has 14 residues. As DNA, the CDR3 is TGTGCCAGCAGTCGTCCAGGGCTCGACTATGGCTACACCTTC. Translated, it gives CASSRPGLDYGYTF. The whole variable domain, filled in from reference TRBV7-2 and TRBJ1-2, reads GAGVSQSPSNKVTEKGKDVELRCDPISGHTALYWYRQSLGQGLEFLIYFQGNSAPDKSGLPSDRFSAERTGGSVSTLTIQRTQQEDSAVYLCASSRPGLDYGYTFGSGTRLTVV.

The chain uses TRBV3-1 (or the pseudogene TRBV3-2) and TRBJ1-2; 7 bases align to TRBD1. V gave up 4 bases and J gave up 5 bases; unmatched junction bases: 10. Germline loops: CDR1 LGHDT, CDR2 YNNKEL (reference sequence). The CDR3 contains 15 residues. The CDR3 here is CASSPSRGQLYGYTF. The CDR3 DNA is TGTGCCAGCAGCCCCTCTAGGGGACAGCTTTATGGCTACACCTTC.

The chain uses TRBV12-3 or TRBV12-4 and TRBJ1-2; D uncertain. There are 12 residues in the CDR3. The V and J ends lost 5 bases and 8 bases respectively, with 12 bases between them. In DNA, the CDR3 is TGTGCCAGCAGTCCCCGGGGAGGGGGCTACACCTTC. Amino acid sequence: CASSPRGGGYTF.

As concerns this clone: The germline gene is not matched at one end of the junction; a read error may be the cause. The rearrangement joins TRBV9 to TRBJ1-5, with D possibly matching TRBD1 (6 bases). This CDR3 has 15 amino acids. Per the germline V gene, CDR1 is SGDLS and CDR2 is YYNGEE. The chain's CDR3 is CASSFSGTPNQPQHF. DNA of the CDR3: TGTGCCAGCAGCTTTTCGGGGACACCGAATCAACCCCAGCATTTT.

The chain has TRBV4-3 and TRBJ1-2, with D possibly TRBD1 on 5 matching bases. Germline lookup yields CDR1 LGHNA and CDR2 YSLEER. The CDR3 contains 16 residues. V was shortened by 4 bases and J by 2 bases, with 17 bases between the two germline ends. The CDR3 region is CASSPQRTIENYGYTF. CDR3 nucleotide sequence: TGCGCCAGCAGCCCCCAAAGGACAATAGAGAACTATGGCTACACCTTC.

The CDR3 region has the DNA TGCGCCAGCAGCTTGGACGCAGGGTGGGATCAGCCCCAGCATTTT. Protein product: CASSLDAGWDQPQHF. The V and J genes are TRBV5-1 and TRBJ1-5, with D possibly TRBD1 on 5 matching bases. V was shortened by 0 bases and J by 5 bases, with 12 bases between the two germline ends. The CDR3 has 15 residues. Germline V gives CDR1 SGHRS, CDR2 YFSETQ.

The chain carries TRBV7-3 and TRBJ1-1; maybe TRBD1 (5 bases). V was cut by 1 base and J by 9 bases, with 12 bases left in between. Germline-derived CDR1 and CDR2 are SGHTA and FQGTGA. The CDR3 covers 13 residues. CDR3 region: CASSLRQTAKAFF. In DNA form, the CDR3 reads TGTGCCAGCAGCTTAAGGCAGACAGCAAAAGCTTTCTTT.

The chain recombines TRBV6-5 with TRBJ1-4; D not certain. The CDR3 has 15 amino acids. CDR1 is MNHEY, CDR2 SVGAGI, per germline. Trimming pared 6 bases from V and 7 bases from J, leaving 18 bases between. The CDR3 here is CASRRVAGPSEKLFF. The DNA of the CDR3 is TGTGCCAGCAGACGTGTCGCGGGTCCGTCTGAAAAACTGTTTTTT.

The CDR3: CADQASQYGNTIYF. The CDR3 DNA sequence: TGTGCCGACCAAGCCTCACAGTATGGAAACACCATATATTTT. The chain carries TRBV27 and TRBJ1-3; the D is unclear. Germline V gene sequence: CDR1 MNHEY, CDR2 SMNVEV (reference sequence). V was shortened by 11 bases and J by 3 bases, with 17 bases between the two germline ends. The CDR3 sequence is 14 residues long.

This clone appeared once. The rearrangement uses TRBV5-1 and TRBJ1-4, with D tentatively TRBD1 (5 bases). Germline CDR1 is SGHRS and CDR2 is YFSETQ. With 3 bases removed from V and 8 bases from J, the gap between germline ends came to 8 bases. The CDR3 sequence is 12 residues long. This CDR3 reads CASSSDTEKLFF. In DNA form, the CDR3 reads TGCGCCAGCAGCTCGGACACCGAAAAACTGTTTTTT.

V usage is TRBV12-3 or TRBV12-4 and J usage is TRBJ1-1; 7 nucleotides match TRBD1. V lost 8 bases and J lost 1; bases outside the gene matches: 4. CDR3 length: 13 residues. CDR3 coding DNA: TGTGCCAGCGGTAACAGGGGGAACACTGAAGCTTTCTTT. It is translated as CASGNRGNTEAFF.

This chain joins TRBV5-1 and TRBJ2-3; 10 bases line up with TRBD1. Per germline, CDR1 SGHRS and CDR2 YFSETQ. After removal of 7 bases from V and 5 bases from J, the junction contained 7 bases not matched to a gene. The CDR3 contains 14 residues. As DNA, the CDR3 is TGCGCCAGCGCCGCGGGACAGGGGCAAGATACGCAGTATTTT. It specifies CASAAGQGQDTQYF.